This TCR beta chain was sequenced for a study of blood T cell repertoires in COVID-19 (dated by TCRdb to the early 2020s). For context, the study as a whole: Collaborator samples came from the United States, Italy and Spain and covered acute and convalescent phases of COVID-19. The material from the prospective study consisted of cDNA or gDNA derived from T cells, B-cell-depleted T cells, or PBMCs. Subjects who had been exposed to COVID-19, were actively infected with it, or had recovered from it provided the deeply sampled blood TCRbeta repertoires that made up the dataset. The repertoires were released in a freely available public database intended as a resource for research on the immune response to SARS-CoV-2. The samples were drawn from the first 160 participants of the ongoing ImmuneRACE study and from over 950 subjects provided by 6 global collaborators. Sample metadata almost always included a de-identified subject ID, COVID-19 status, age in years and sex. HLA class I and class II types, where available, came from metadata supplied by the sample provider rather than from assay-based typing. What the study reported, not specific to this receptor: The amount of clinical and demographic metadata varied by source and participant and was provided uncurated.

TCRbeta CDR3 regions were amplified from genomic DNA by means of the immunoSEQ Assay, a bias-controlled multiplex PCR. Per the original workflow: The number of nucleated cells in each sample was estimated by amplification of reference gene primers within the assay. Sequence reads were collapsed and filtered to measure the absolute abundance of every unique TCRbeta CDR3 rearrangement. Productive Simpson clonality was computed per sample as the square root of Simpson's diversity index over productive rearrangements. TCRdb's version of the immuneACCESS table is confined to in-frame rearrangements and falls short of the full clone set. An unresolved V gene accounts for under half of the shortfall where checked; the remainder is of unknown origin. V, J and clone size derive from that table, while D and trimming were established from the DNA sequence. The sample yields some 180,000 clones; around 76% were counted once. The ten largest clones capture 7.8% of the sample.

Of note for this clone: The antigen it binds to is not known. Base qualities are missing; no much larger clone stands one base away.

The CDR3 sequence holds 19 residues, the cysteine and phenylalanine included. Left in the record is the CDR3 DNA by itself, 57 bases read in frame from the first base. Taken from the germline V gene, the CDR1 and CDR2 loops are SGHTA and FQGTGA. V was cut back by 2 bases and J by 0 bases, leaving a gap of 19 bases between them. In Seattle, one collaborating source enrolled patients while the infection was active and tracked those patients longitudinally over the course of disease. Collaborating institutions collected whole blood in K2EDTA tubes following their own protocols. For TCRbeta analysis, collaborators shipped samples in one of three forms: frozen whole blood, isolated PBMCs, or DNA extracted from either of those sample types.

The rearranged chain carries TRBV7-3 and TRBJ2-2; the D gene is unclear. The sample taken for sequencing was peripheral blood. The receptor was isolated from an older woman with COVID-19, enrolled during active disease. The nucleotide sequence reads as follows: TGTGCCAGCAGCTTACAGGTCGCTGGTTGGCGCTCGAACACCGGGGAGCTGTTTTTT. Its translation is CASSLQVAGWRSNTGELFF. Joined to the reference TRBV7-3 and TRBJ2-2 proteins, this CDR3 gives the full variable domain: GAGVSQTPSNKVTEKGKYVELRCDPISGHTALYWYRQSLGQGPEFLIYFQGTGAADDSGLPNDRFFAVRPEGSVSTLKIQRTERGDSAVYLCASSLQVAGWRSNTGELFFGEGSRLTVL.